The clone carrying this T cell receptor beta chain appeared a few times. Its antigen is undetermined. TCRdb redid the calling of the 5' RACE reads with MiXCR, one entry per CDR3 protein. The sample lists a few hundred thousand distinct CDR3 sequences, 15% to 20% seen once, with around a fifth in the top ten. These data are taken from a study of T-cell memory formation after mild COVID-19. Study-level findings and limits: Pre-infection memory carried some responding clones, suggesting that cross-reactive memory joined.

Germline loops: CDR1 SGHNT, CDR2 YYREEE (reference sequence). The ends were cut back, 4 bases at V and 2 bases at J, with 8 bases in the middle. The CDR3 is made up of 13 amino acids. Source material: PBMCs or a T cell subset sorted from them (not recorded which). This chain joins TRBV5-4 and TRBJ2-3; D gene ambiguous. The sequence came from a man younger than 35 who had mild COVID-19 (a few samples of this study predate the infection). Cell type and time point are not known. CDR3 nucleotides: TGTGCCAGCAGCATGGACGTCACAGATACGCAGTATTTT. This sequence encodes CASSMDVTDTQYF.